This TCR beta chain was obtained from a study of blood T cell repertoires in COVID-19. This clone occurred once. TCRdb's table, derived via immunoSEQ multiplex PCR, lists solely in-frame clones and lacks some. The sample shows 80,000 or so clones, about 68% of them seen only once. This receptor was identified in a man aged 45-65 years with active or convalescent COVID-19. The sequencing input was peripheral blood.

CDR3: CASSYLAGGLTDTQYF. The CDR3 DNA follows: TGTGCCAGCAGTTACTTAGCGGGGGGCCTCACAGATACGCAGTATTTT. The rearrangement links TRBV27 to TRBJ2-3; 10 bases line up with TRBD2. V shed 4 bases, J shed 2 bases, and the junction held 6 bases outside the gene matches. This CDR3 is built from 16 residues. The germline gives CDR1 MNHEY, CDR2 SMNVEV (reference sequence).